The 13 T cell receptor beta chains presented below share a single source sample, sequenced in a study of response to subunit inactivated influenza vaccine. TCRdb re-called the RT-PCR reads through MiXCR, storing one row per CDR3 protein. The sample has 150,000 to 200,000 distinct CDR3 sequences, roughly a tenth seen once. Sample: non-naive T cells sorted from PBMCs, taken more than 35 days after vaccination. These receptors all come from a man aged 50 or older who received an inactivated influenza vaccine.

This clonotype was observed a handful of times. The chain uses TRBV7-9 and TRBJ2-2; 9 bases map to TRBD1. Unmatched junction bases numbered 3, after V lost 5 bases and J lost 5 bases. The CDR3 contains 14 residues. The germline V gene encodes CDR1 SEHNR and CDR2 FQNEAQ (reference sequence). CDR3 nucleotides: TGTGCCAGCAGCCGGGACAGGGCGACCGGGGAGCTGTTTTTT. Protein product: CASSRDRATGELFF.

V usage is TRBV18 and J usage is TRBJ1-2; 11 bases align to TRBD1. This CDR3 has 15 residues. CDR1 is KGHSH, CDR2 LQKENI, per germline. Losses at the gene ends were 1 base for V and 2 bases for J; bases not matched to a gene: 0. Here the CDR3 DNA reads TGTGCCAGCTCACCACGGACAGGGGGCAACTATGGCTACACCTTC. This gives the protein CASSPRTGGNYGYTF.

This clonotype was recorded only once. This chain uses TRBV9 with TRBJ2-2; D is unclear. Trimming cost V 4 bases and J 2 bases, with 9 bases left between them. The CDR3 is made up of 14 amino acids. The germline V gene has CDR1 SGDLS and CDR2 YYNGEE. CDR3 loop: CASSPAPNTGELFF. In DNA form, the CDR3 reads TGTGCCAGCAGCCCGGCCCCTAACACCGGGGAGCTGTTTTTT.

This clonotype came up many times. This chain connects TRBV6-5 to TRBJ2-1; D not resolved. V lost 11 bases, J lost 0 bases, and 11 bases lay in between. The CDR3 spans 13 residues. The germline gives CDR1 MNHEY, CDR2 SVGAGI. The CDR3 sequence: CAVEVRSYNEQFF. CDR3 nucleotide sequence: TGTGCCGTGGAAGTCCGCTCCTACAATGAGCAGTTCTTC.

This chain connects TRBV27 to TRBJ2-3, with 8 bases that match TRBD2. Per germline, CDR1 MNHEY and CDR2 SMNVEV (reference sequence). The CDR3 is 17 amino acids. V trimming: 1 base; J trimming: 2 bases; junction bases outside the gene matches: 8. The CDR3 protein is CASSLLVGGGPTDTQYF. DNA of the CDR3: TGTGCCAGCAGTTTATTGGTGGGCGGGGGGCCCACAGATACGCAGTATTTT.

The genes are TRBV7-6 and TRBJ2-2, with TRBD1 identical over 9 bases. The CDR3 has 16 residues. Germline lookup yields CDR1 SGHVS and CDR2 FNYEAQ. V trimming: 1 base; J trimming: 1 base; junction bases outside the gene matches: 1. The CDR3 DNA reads TGTGCCAGCAGCTTAGAGGACAGGGGGAACACCGGGGAGCTGTTTTTT. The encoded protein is CASSLEDRGNTGELFF.

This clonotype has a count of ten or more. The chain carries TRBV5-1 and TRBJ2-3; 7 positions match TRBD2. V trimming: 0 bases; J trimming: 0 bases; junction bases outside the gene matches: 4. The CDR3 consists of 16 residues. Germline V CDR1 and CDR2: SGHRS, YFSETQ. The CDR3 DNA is TGCGCCAGCAGCTTGGAGGGCGGGAGCAGCACAGATACGCAGTATTTT. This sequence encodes CASSLEGGSSTDTQYF.

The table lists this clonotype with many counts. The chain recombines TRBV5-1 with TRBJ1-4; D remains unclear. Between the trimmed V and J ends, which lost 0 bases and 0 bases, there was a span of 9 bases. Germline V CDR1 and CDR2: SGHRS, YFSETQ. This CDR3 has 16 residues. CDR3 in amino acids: CASSLVGFATNEKLFF. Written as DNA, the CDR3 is TGCGCCAGCAGCTTGGTTGGATTTGCAACTAATGAAAAACTGTTTTTT.

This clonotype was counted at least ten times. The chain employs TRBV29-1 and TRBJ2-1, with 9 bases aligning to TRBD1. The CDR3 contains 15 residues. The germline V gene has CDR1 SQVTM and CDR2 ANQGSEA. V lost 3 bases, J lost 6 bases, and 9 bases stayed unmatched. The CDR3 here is CSVEGHGTGINEQFF. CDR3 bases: TGCAGCGTTGAGGGACACGGGACAGGGATCAATGAGCAGTTCTTC.

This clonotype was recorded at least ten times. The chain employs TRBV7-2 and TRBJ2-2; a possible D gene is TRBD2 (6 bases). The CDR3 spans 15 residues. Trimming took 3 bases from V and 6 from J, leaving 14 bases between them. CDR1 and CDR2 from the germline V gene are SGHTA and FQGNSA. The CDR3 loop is CASSFGGERPGELFF. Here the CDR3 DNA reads TGTGCCAGCAGCTTCGGGGGAGAGAGGCCCGGGGAGCTGTTTTTT.

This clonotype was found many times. This CDR3 is CASSEAHGLTEAFF. The CDR3 DNA is TGTGCCAGCAGTGAAGCCCACGGCCTAACTGAAGCTTTCTTT. The chain carries TRBV6-1 and TRBJ1-1; D unclear. The V gene's germline CDR1 is MNHNS and CDR2 SASEGT. Trimming removed 0 bases from V and 5 bases from J, with 10 bases in between. The CDR3 sequence is 14 residues long.

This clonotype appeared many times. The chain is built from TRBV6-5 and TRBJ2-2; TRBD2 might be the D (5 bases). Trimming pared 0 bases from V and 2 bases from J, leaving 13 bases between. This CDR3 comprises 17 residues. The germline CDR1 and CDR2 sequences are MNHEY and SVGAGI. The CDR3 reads CASSYSIMGVNTGELFF. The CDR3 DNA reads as TGTGCCAGCAGTTACTCGATAATGGGAGTTAACACCGGGGAGCTGTTTTTT.

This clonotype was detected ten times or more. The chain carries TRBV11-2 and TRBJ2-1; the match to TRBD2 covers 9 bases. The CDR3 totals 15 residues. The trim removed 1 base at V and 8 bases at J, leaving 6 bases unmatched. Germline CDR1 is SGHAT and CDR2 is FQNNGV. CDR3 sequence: CASSLVSGSIDEQFF. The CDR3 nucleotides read TGTGCCAGCAGCTTAGTTAGCGGGAGTATCGATGAGCAGTTCTTC.